This T cell receptor (beta chain) was obtained from a study of CD8 T cells in Susac syndrome. RNA, at roughly 0.5 to 1 ug, was reverse transcribed with random hexamers. TCRdb recomputed calls from the immunoSEQ multiplex PCR reads with MiXCR, one row per CDR3 protein. The repertoire holds approximately 120,000 distinct CDR3 sequences, more than 85% seen once, with approximately 0.31% in the top ten. CDR1 and CDR2 (germline): MGHRA, YSYEKL. Trimming shortened V by 4 bases and J by 12 bases, and 22 bases separated the two germline ends. This CDR3 has 15 residues. The sample consisted of CD8+ T cells from PBMCs. J is TRBJ2-1 and V is TRBV4-1, with D maybe TRBD2 (6 bases). The sequence was collected from a human donor with multiple sclerosis. CDR3 in amino acids: CASSPRTGRRDGQFF. CDR3 nucleotides: TGCGCCAGCAGCCCTCGTACAGGACGGAGGGACGGGCAGTTCTTC.